The 15 T cell receptor beta chains listed next were all sequenced from one sample in a study of PD-1 blockade in classical Hodgkin lymphoma. Using immunoSEQ multiplex PCR, the repertoire was profiled, and TCRdb retains in-frame clones only, with some absent. The profile shows about 31,000 clones, just over 70% of them singletons. Each patient relapsed following autologous stem cell transplantation, and prior brentuximab vedotin exposure differed. The sample consisted of peripheral blood mononuclear cells (PBMCs), taken before the second cycle of nivolumab. All receptors come from a human donor with classical Hodgkin lymphoma.

The chain couples TRBV4-2 to TRBJ2-7; D unresolved. Trimming shortened V by 1 base and J by 5 bases, and 6 bases separated the two germline ends. CDR3 length equals 12 residues. The germline gives CDR1 LGHNA, CDR2 YNFKEQ. The CDR3 DNA follows: TGTGCCAGCAGCCAAGTGTTCGACGAGCAGTACTTC. As protein: CASSQVFDEQYF.

J is TRBJ2-7 and V is TRBV30; unclear D gene. Germline V gives CDR1 GTSNPN, CDR2 SVGIG (reference sequence). The CDR3 is 13 residues long. V lost 0 bases and J 3 bases, leaving 9 bases between the germline ends. In DNA form, the CDR3 reads TGTGCCTGGAGTGTACCTTTAGACTACGAGCAGTACTTC. Residues: CAWSVPLDYEQYF.

V and J are TRBV29-1 and TRBJ2-3, with 8 bases aligning to TRBD2. CDR1 is SQVTM and CDR2 is ANQGSEA in the germline V gene. Germline trimming cut 0 bases from V and 0 bases from J; bases unmatched to any gene: 5. The CDR3 has 16 amino acids. CDR3 in DNA: TGCAGCGTTGAAGATCGGGTAGCGGGGAGCACAGATACGCAGTATTTT. Translated: CSVEDRVAGSTDTQYF.

V and J are TRBV28 and TRBJ1-3; no clear D gene. Trimming cost V 4 bases and J 0 bases, with 10 bases left between them. There are 15 residues in the CDR3. CDR1 and CDR2 from the germline V gene are MDHEN and SYDVKM. The CDR3 reads CASSYTSNSGNTIYF. In DNA, the CDR3 is TGTGCCAGCAGTTATACCTCCAACTCTGGAAACACCATATATTTT.

V usage is TRBV7-8 and J usage is TRBJ2-7; 8 bases are a match to TRBD2. The CDR3 covers 13 residues. V lost 4 bases, J lost 4 bases, and 3 bases stayed unmatched. Per the germline V gene, CDR1 is SGHVS and CDR2 is FQNEAQ. CDR3 bases: TGTGCCAGCAGCTCCGGGACTAGTTACGAGCAGTACTTC. Translating it yields CASSSGTSYEQYF.

This sequence joins TRBV9 and TRBJ2-1; D is unresolved. V was trimmed by 5 bases and J by 0 bases, leaving 12 bases between them. Germline V gene data show CDR1 as SGDLS and CDR2 as YYNGEE. The CDR3 has 15 amino acids. The CDR3 protein is CASSRELSSYNEQFF. In nucleotides, the CDR3 is TGTGCCAGCAGTCGTGAGCTGAGCTCCTACAATGAGCAGTTCTTC.

V and J are TRBV6-1 and TRBJ2-5; 10 bases match TRBD1. Unmatched junction bases numbered 12, after V lost 11 bases and J lost 3 bases. The CDR3 is 15 residues long. Germline V gives CDR1 MNHNS, CDR2 SASEGT. In nucleotides, the CDR3 is TGTGCCTCCCACCGGGACAGGGGTCTTAAAGAGACCCAGTACTTC. Residues: CASHRDRGLKETQYF.

The rearrangement links TRBV4-2 to TRBJ1-5; TRBD1 is a possible D gene (6 bases). The CDR3 runs to 15 residues. Germline CDR1 LGHNA, CDR2 YNFKEQ. V was shortened by 0 bases and J by 4 bases, with 10 bases between the two germline ends. CDR3 amino acids: CASSQDARGNQPQHF. For the CDR3, the DNA is TGTGCCAGCAGCCAAGACGCCAGGGGAAATCAGCCCCAGCATTTT.

This rearrangement joins TRBV6-1 to TRBJ1-6; 7 nucleotides line up with TRBD1. The ends lost 4 bases at V and 4 bases at J; junction bases unmatched: 1. Looked up from germline, CDR1 is MNHNS and CDR2 is SASEGT. The CDR3 length is 14 residues. CDR3 sequence: CASSGDRYNSPLHF. As DNA, the CDR3 is TGTGCCAGCAGTGGGGACAGATATAATTCACCCCTCCACTTT.

The chain joins TRBV5-1 to TRBJ2-2; D remains unclear. This CDR3 is 15 amino acids long. Germline V gene lookup returns CDR1 SGHRS and CDR2 YFSETQ. Trimming left V 5 bases short and J 5 bases short, with 16 bases between. In nucleotides, the CDR3 is TGCGCCAGCAGTCCCTGGACCGTGGGTACCGGGGAGCTGTTTTTT. Translated: CASSPWTVGTGELFF.

The V gene is TRBV15, the J gene TRBJ1-4; D is unclear. Germline V gives CDR1 LNHNV, CDR2 YYDKDF (reference sequence). The CDR3 covers 15 residues. The V end lost 0 bases, the J end lost 0 bases, and 5 bases lay between the germline ends. The CDR3 protein is CATSRDLATNEKLFF. In DNA, the CDR3 is TGTGCCACCAGCAGAGATCTGGCAACTAATGAAAAACTGTTTTTT.

CDR3 residues: CASSQLLADEQFF. The DNA for the CDR3 is TGTGCCAGCAGCCAACTTCTTGCCGATGAGCAGTTCTTC. The gene calls are TRBV11-2 and TRBJ2-1; no definite D call. Germline lookup yields CDR1 SGHAT and CDR2 FQNNGV. This CDR3 is 13 amino acids long. Trimming removed 5 bases at V and 8 bases at J, with 13 bases between.

The chain couples TRBV5-1 to TRBJ2-2; 11 bases line up with TRBD2. V was clipped by 4 bases and J by 2 bases; unmatched bases: 10. CDR1 and CDR2 (germline): SGHRS, YFSETQ. The CDR3 is made up of 18 amino acids. The CDR3 bases are TGCGCCAGCAGCCTTTTGGGACTAGCGGTTACTAACACCGGGGAGCTGTTTTTT. It is translated as CASSLLGLAVTNTGELFF.

The chain couples TRBV7-9 to TRBJ2-1; 10 bases are a match to TRBD2. This CDR3 spans 14 amino acids. V shed 5 bases and J 8 bases; nucleotides not matched to a gene: 6. The germline V gene encodes CDR1 SEHNR and CDR2 FQNEAQ (reference sequence). In DNA, the CDR3 is TGTGCCAGCAGCGACAGCGGGGGGGTCTATGAGCAGTTCTTC. This encodes CASSDSGGVYEQFF.

The J gene is TRBJ1-3, the V gene TRBV9; TRBD1 might be the D (5 bases). CDR1 and CDR2 from the germline V gene are SGDLS and YYNGEE. There are 16 residues in the CDR3. V was shortened by 4 bases and J by 0 bases, with 14 bases between the two germline ends. DNA for the CDR3: TGTGCCAGCAGCCCCCGGGACTTACTCTCTGGAAACACCATATATTTT. Amino acid sequence: CASSPRDLLSGNTIYF.